This TCR beta chain was captured by sequencing in a study of blood T cell repertoires in COVID-19. About the research overall: From T cells, B-cell-depleted T cells, or PBMCs came the material, which was cDNA or gDNA.

Authors' analysis steps: Estimation of nucleated cell counts relied on the amplification of reference gene primers. Method: immunoSEQ multiplex PCR; TCRdb's copy keeps in-frame clones and lacks some. The DNA was the basis for D and trimming; V, J and clone size are from that table. The sample includes around 260,000 clones, around 85% of them seen just once. Germline lookup yields CDR1 SNHLY and CDR2 FYNNEI. V was shortened by 3 bases and J by 0 bases, with 8 bases between the two germline ends. The CDR3 spans 14 residues. Specimen: peripheral blood. The J gene is TRBJ1-2, the V gene TRBV2, with unresolved D. The TCR originated in a human donor with COVID-19, enrolled during active disease. The donor label of this sample is uncertain. The CDR3 coding sequence is TGTGCCAGCAGTGACCAGAATGCTAACTATGGCTACACCTTC. Translated, it gives CASSDQNANYGYTF.